These T cell receptor beta chains were read from a single sample in a study of tumor-infiltrating lymphocytes in primary liver carcinoma. TCRdb recomputed calls from the multiplex PCR reads with MiXCR, one row per CDR3 protein. The sample holds 100,000 to 120,000 distinct CDR3 sequences; about four fifths are singletons and the top ten take approximately 20%. Specimen: liver tumor tissue from sampling region 3. These receptors came from a man aged 35 to 55 with primary liver carcinoma and hepatitis B virus infection. The CDR3 runs from the conserved cysteine through the conserved F or W. A D gene is named only where the DNA matches it firmly. Expanded clones get a size class; other rows say once, few or many, or leave the size out.

cdr3_nt: TGCGCCACTAGCCGGGGACTAGCGGGTTCCGCTAATACCGGGGAGCTGTTTTTT; cdr3_aa: CATSRGLAGSANTGELFF; d_call: TRBD2; clone_size: once; j_call: TRBJ2-2; v_call: TRBV4-3
cdr3_nt: TGTGCCAGCAGTCCCCAGGGGCGGCGGAGTGAACAGTTCTTT; cdr3_aa: CASSPQGRRSEQFF; d_call: -; clone_size: -; j_call: TRBJ2-1; v_call: TRBV12-3/TRBV12-4
cdr3_nt: TGCGCCAGCAGCTCCGGGGACATGGGAAGGAATTCAGCCCTCCACTTT; cdr3_aa: CASSSGDMGRNSALHF; d_call: -; clone_size: -; j_call: TRBJ1-6; v_call: TRBV4-3
cdr3_nt: TGTGCCAGCAGCCAGCCCCACCGTGAAAAACTGTTTTTT; cdr3_aa: CASSQPHREKLFF; d_call: -; clone_size: medium-sized; j_call: TRBJ1-4; v_call: TRBV4-2
cdr3_nt: TGCAGCGTTCGATGGGGCGTGACTGAAACTTTCTTC; cdr3_aa: CSVRWGVTETFF; d_call: -; clone_size: -; j_call: TRBJ1-1; v_call: TRBV29-1
cdr3_nt: TGCGCCAGCAGCCAAGCCCCCTGCGGGCGGAACACCGGGGAGCTGTTTTTT; cdr3_aa: CASSQAPCGRNTGELFF; d_call: -; clone_size: -; j_call: TRBJ2-2; v_call: TRBV4-3
cdr3_nt: TGCAGCGCTGGGACTAGCGCGACGAATACCGGGGAGCTGTTTTTT; cdr3_aa: CSAGTSATNTGELFF; d_call: TRBD2; clone_size: few; j_call: TRBJ2-2; v_call: TRBV29-1
cdr3_nt: TGTGTCAGCAGTCCAAGATTGACTAGCGGGAGTGTATCAGGTACGCATTATTTT; cdr3_aa: CVSSPRLTSGSVSGTHYF; d_call: TRBD2; clone_size: -; j_call: TRBJ2-3; v_call: TRBV12-3/TRBV12-4
cdr3_nt: TGTGCCGGCAGCCCCCCGGGAGCACCTTCCTACAATGAGCAGTTCTTC; cdr3_aa: CAGSPPGAPSYNEQFF; d_call: -; clone_size: few; j_call: TRBJ2-1; v_call: TRBV7-9
cdr3_nt: TGCAGCGTTATGGGTAACACCTGGGAGCTGTCTTTT; cdr3_aa: CSVMGNTWELSF; d_call: -; clone_size: -; j_call: TRBJ2-2; v_call: TRBV29-1
cdr3_nt: TGTGGCAGCAGCCGGGAGCCAAGAAGGACAGGGGCTGGAAACATCATATATTTT; cdr3_aa: CGSSREPRRTGAGNIIYF; d_call: TRBD1; clone_size: once; j_call: TRBJ1-3; v_call: TRBV4-2
cdr3_nt: TGTGCCAGCAGTCCCATTTTCTTAACGCAGTATTTT; cdr3_aa: CASSPIFLTQYF; d_call: -; clone_size: once; j_call: TRBJ2-3; v_call: TRBV6-2/TRBV6-3
cdr3_nt: TGTGCCAGCAGCCGTTCTTTGGGGGGCGCTGGGGACAACGTCTTGACTTTC; cdr3_aa: CASSRSLGGAGDNVLTF; d_call: -; clone_size: -; j_call: TRBJ2-6; v_call: TRBV28
cdr3_nt: TGCGCCAGCAGCCAAGATCTCCAAGGGCAGGGGTCGCACTATGATTCACCCCTCCACTTT; cdr3_aa: CASSQDLQGQGSHYDSPLHF; d_call: -; clone_size: -; j_call: TRBJ1-6; v_call: TRBV4-3
cdr3_nt: TGTGCCATCAGCCCGGGACTAGCGGGGAACTACAGTGGACAGTTCTTC; cdr3_aa: CAISPGLAGNYSGQFF; d_call: TRBD2; clone_size: -; j_call: TRBJ2-1; v_call: TRBV10-3
cdr3_nt: TGTGCCAACAGCCGGACACCGGTTTCACCCATCCACTTT; cdr3_aa: CANSRTPVSPIHF; d_call: -; clone_size: -; j_call: TRBJ1-6; v_call: TRBV11-1
cdr3_nt: TGCAGCGTTGCCAGGATCCACTATGGCTACACCTTC; cdr3_aa: CSVARIHYGYTF; d_call: -; clone_size: -; j_call: TRBJ1-2; v_call: TRBV29-1
cdr3_nt: TGTGCCATCAGTGATAACCAGAACTCTGAAGCTTTCTTT; cdr3_aa: CAISDNQNSEAFF; d_call: -; clone_size: -; j_call: TRBJ1-1; v_call: TRBV10-3
cdr3_nt: TGCATCGTTGCCCTCCCACGGGCCTACGAGCAGTACTTC; cdr3_aa: CIVALPRAYEQYF; d_call: -; clone_size: -; j_call: TRBJ2-7; v_call: TRBV29-1
cdr3_nt: TGTGCCAGCAGTCTAGCCAGTTACACTGAAGCTTTCTTT; cdr3_aa: CASSLASYTEAFF; d_call: -; clone_size: many; j_call: TRBJ1-1; v_call: TRBV6-5
cdr3_nt: TGTGCCAGCAGTCTCGGACTGGGTTCCAATGAGCAGTTCTTC; cdr3_aa: CASSLGLGSNEQFF; d_call: -; clone_size: -; j_call: TRBJ2-1; v_call: TRBV2
cdr3_nt: TGTGCCACCGGGGACGGTAGCAATCAGTCCCAGCATTTT; cdr3_aa: CATGDGSNQSQHF; d_call: -; clone_size: -; j_call: TRBJ1-5; v_call: TRBV6-5
cdr3_nt: TGTGCCAGCAGACGGACTAGCGGTTCGGGGGGCACAGATACGCAGTATTTT; cdr3_aa: CASRRTSGSGGTDTQYF; d_call: TRBD2; clone_size: many; j_call: TRBJ2-3; v_call: TRBV7-2
cdr3_nt: TGTGCCAGCCTACTATGCCCTAGCGGGAACATCCCCCCTGGCACAGATACGCAGTATTTT; cdr3_aa: CASLLCPSGNIPPGTDTQYF; d_call: TRBD2; clone_size: -; j_call: TRBJ2-3; v_call: TRBV6-2/TRBV6-3
cdr3_nt: TGTACCAGCAGTTACGGAGCAGGGGGTCAGCCTCAGCATTTT; cdr3_aa: CTSSYGAGGQPQHF; d_call: TRBD1; clone_size: -; j_call: TRBJ1-5; v_call: TRBV6-2/TRBV6-3
cdr3_nt: TGCAGCGTGTGGGGACTTGCTCACAATGAGCAGTTCTTC; cdr3_aa: CSVWGLAHNEQFF; d_call: -; clone_size: -; j_call: TRBJ2-1; v_call: TRBV29-1
cdr3_nt: TGTGCCAGCAGCTTAAACGGCCCAAACTCCTACAATGAGCAGTTCTTC; cdr3_aa: CASSLNGPNSYNEQFF; d_call: -; clone_size: many; j_call: TRBJ2-1; v_call: TRBV7-3
cdr3_nt: TGTGCCAGTAGGACTAAAGGGGGCCCGATTCGTAGTGAGCAGTTCTTC; cdr3_aa: CASRTKGGPIRSEQFF; d_call: -; clone_size: -; j_call: TRBJ2-1; v_call: TRBV6-5
cdr3_nt: TGTGCCAACAGTGAAGCGCATGGGATTAACTATGGGTACACCTTC; cdr3_aa: CANSEAHGINYGYTF; d_call: -; clone_size: -; j_call: TRBJ1-2; v_call: TRBV6-1
cdr3_nt: TGTGTCAGGACCCTCTCGGGACTAGCGGGAGAGACCCAGTACTTC; cdr3_aa: CVRTLSGLAGETQYF; d_call: TRBD2; clone_size: -; j_call: TRBJ2-5; v_call: TRBV11-1
cdr3_nt: TGTACCGGCAATCCCGCCGGGGTTGAAGAGACCCAGTACTTC; cdr3_aa: CTGNPAGVEETQYF; d_call: -; clone_size: -; j_call: TRBJ2-5; v_call: TRBV12-3/TRBV12-4